The clone carrying this TCR beta chain was counted between two and nine times. Its specificity is not known. This may arise from a read error, as a much more abundant clone is one base away. The sample is drawn from a study of regulatory T cells in long-lasting Graves disease. Regarding the study as a whole: TRBV28, TRBJ1-2 and TRBJ2-5 were favored in persistent disease.

Both iRepertoire HTBI primers and Arm-PCR of CDR3 regions were used to build the TCR beta libraries. TCRdb reanalysed the multiplex PCR reads using MiXCR and keeps one entry per CDR3 protein. The data hold over 200,000 distinct CDR3 sequences, with around 16% observed a single time. Between the trimmed V and J ends, which lost 2 bases and 3 bases, there was a span of 14 bases. This CDR3 spans 16 amino acids. Germline values: CDR1 SGHAT, CDR2 FQDESV (reference sequence). Documented time point: newly diagnosed GD, antithyroid drugs for less than 3 months. The TCR library was made from RNA that had been extracted from PBMCs in TRIzol.

This chain joins TRBV11-1 and TRBJ1-3; D ambiguous. Sample: peripheral blood mononuclear cells (PBMCs), taken at new diagnosis, from a patient treated with antithyroid drugs. The receptor was derived from a female donor with Graves disease. The CDR3 loop is CASSLTGIGFGNTIYF. DNA of the CDR3: TGTGCCAGCAGCTTAACCGGGATAGGGTTTGGAAACACCATATATTTT.